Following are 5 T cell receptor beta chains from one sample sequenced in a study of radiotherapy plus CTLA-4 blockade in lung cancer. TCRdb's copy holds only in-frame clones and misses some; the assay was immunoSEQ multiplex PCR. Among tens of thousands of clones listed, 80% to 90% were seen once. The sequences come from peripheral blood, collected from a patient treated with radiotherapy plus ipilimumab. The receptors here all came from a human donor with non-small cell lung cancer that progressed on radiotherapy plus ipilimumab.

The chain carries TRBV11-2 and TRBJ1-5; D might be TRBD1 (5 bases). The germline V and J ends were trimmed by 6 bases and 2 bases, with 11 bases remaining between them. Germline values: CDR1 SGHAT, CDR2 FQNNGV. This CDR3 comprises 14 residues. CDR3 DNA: TGTGCCAGCAGGACAGATGGAGGCAATCAGCCCCAGCATTTT. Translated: CASRTDGGNQPQHF.

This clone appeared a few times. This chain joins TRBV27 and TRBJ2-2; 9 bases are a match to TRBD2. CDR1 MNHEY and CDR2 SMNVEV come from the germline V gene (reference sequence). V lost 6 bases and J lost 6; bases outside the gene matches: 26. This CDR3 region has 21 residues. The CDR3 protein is CASSQTIQGLRTSVSPGELFF. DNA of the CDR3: TGTGCCAGCAGCCAGACAATACAGGGTTTAAGGACTAGCGTATCGCCCGGGGAGCTGTTTTTT.

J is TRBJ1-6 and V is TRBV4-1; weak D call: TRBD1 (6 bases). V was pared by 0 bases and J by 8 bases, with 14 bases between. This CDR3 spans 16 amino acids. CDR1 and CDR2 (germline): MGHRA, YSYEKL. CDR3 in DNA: TGCGCCAGCAGCCAAGAAGGAGGGGGATTAGATTCACCCCTCCACTTT. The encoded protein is CASSQEGGGLDSPLHF.

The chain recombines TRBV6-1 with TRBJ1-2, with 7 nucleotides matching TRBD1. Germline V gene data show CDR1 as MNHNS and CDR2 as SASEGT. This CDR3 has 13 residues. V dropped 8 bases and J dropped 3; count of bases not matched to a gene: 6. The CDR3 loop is CASSVDRDYGYTF. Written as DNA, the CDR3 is TGTGCCAGCTCCGTAGACAGGGACTATGGCTACACCTTC.

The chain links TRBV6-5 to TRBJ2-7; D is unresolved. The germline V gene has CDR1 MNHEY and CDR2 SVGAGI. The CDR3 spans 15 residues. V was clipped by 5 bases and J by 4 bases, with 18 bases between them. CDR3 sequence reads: CASSPSGKGWYEQYF. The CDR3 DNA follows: TGTGCCAGCAGTCCTTCTGGAAAGGGTTGGTACGAGCAGTACTTC.